The T cell receptor (beta chain) described here comes from a study of control samples from healthy donors and cancer patients. Assay used: immunoSEQ multiplex PCR; TCRdb lists only in-frame clones, some missing. The sample holds about 100,000 clones, roughly 87% seen once. This CDR3 has 16 residues. Trimming stripped 5 bases from V and 9 bases from J, with 23 bases between. Germline V gives CDR1 SGHTA, CDR2 FQGTGA. This TCR was sampled from a woman aged 50 to 60 in good health. Sequenced sample: blood. The V call is TRBV7-3, the J call TRBJ2-1, with D perhaps TRBD2 (7 bases). The CDR3 DNA follows: TGTGCCAGCAGCCTCAAGGGGGGGACTCCGGCGGGTGAGCAGTTCTTC. Amino acids: CASSLKGGTPAGEQFF. The full variable domain, its missing parts supplied by reference TRBV7-3 and TRBJ2-1, is GAGVSQTPSNKVTEKGKYVELRCDPISGHTALYWYRQSLGQGPEFLIYFQGTGAADDSGLPNDRFFAVRPEGSVSTLKIQRTERGDSAVYLCASSLKGGTPAGEQFFGPGTRLTVL.